This T cell receptor beta chain was captured in a study of PD-1 blockade in classical Hodgkin lymphoma. Each patient's relapse followed autologous stem cell transplantation, and brentuximab vedotin exposure varied. The CDR3 is 13 residues long. Germline CDR1 SGHTA, CDR2 FQGTGA. V dropped 8 bases and J dropped 3 bases, with 10 bases sitting between them. This table comes from immunoSEQ multiplex PCR, and its TCRdb copy is limited to in-frame clones, with some not included. This table holds approximately 150,000 clones, 78% found once. The input for sequencing was peripheral blood mononuclear cells (PBMCs), taken before the second cycle of nivolumab. The clonotype was recovered from a human donor with classical Hodgkin lymphoma. This rearrangement joins TRBV7-3 to TRBJ2-2; D is unresolved. CDR3 sequence: CASDLEDTGELFF. In DNA, the CDR3 is TGTGCCAGCGACCTTGAGGACACCGGGGAGCTGTTTTTT.